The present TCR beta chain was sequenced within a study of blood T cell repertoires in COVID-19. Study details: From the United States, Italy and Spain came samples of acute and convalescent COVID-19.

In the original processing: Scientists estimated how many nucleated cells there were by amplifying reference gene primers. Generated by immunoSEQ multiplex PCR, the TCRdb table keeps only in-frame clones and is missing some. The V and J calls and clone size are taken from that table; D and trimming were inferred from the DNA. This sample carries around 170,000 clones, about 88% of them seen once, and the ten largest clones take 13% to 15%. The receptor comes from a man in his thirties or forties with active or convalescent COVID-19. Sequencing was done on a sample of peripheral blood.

The CDR3 DNA reads as TGTGCCAGCGGACGGACAGTTAATGAAAAACTGTTTTTT. It codes for CASGRTVNEKLFF. The chain uses TRBV6-5 and TRBJ1-4, with D perhaps matching TRBD1 (6 bases). The germline V and J ends were trimmed by 8 bases and 4 bases, with 11 bases remaining between them. There are 13 residues in the CDR3. Per germline, CDR1 MNHEY and CDR2 SVGAGI.